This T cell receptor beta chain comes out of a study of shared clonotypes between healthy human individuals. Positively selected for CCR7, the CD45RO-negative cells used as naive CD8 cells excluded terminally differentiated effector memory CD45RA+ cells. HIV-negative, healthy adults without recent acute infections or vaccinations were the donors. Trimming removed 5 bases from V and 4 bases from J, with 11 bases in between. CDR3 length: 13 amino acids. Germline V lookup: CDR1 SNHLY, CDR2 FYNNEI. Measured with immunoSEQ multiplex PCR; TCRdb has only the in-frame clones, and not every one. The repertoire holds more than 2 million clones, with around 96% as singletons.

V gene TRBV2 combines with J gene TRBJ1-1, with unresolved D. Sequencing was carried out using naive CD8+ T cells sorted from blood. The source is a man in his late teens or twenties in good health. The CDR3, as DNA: TGTGCCAGCAGTTTTACAGTTACCACTGAAGCTTTCTTT. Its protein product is CASSFTVTTEAFF.